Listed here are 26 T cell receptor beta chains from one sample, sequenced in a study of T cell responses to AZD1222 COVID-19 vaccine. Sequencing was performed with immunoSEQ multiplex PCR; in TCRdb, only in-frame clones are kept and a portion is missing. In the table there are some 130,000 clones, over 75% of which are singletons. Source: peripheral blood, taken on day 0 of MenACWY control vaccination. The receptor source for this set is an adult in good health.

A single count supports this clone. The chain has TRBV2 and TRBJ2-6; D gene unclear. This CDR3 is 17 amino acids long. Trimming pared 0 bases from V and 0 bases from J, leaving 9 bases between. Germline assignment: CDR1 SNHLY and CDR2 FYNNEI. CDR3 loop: CASSEALRYSGANVLTF. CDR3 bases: TGTGCCAGCAGTGAAGCGCTCCGGTACTCTGGGGCCAACGTCCTGACTTTC.

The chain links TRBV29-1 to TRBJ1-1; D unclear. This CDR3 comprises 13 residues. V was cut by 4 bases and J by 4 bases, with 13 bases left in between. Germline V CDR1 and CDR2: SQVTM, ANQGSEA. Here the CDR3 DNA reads TGCAGCGTTGCCGTTCGCAAAGGCACTGAAGCTTTCTTT. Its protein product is CSVAVRKGTEAFF.

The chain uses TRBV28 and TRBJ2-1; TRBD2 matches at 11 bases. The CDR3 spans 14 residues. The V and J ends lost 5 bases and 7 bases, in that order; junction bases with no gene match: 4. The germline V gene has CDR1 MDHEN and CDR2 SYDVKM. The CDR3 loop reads CASSHSGRGNEQFF. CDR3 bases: TGTGCCAGCAGTCATAGCGGGAGGGGGAATGAGCAGTTCTTC.

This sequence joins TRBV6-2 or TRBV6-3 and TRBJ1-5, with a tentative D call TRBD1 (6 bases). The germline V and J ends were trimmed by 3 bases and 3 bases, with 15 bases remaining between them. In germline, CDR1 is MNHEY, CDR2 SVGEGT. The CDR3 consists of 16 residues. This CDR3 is CASSYGYGQFNQPQHF. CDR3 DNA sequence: TGTGCCAGCAGTTATGGGTACGGACAGTTCAATCAGCCCCAGCATTTT.

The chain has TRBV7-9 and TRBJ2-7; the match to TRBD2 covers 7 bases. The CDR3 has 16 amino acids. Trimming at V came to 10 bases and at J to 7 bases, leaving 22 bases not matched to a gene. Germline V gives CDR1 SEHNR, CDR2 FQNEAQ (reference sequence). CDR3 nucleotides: TGTGCCACCTATAGTGGAGATCAACGGGAGGAAGAAGAGCAGTACTTC. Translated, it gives CATYSGDQREEEEQYF.

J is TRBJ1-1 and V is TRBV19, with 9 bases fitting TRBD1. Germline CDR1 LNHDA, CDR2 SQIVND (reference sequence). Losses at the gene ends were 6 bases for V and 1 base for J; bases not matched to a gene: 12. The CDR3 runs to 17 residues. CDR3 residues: CASSPLTGGVRNTEAFF. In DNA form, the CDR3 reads TGTGCCAGTAGCCCTCTGACAGGGGGGGTTCGGAACACTGAAGCTTTCTTT.

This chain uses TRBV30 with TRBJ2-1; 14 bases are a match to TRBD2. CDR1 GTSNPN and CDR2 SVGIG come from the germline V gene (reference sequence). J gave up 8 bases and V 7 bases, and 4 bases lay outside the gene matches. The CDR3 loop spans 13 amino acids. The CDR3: CALGLAGAYEQFF. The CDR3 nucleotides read TGTGCCTTGGGACTAGCGGGAGCGTATGAGCAGTTCTTC. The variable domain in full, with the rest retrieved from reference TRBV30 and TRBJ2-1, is SQTIHQWPATLVQPVGSPLSLECTVEGTSNPNLYWYRQAAGRGLQLLFYSVGIGQISSEVPQNLSASRPQDRQFILSSKKLLLSDSGFYLCALGLAGAYEQFFGPGTRLTVL.

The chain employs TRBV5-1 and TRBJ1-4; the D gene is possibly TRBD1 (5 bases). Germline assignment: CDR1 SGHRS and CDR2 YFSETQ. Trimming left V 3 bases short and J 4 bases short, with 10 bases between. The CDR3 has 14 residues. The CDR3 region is CASSSGRLNEKLFF. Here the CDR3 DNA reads TGCGCCAGCAGCTCGGGACGGCTTAATGAAAAACTGTTTTTT.

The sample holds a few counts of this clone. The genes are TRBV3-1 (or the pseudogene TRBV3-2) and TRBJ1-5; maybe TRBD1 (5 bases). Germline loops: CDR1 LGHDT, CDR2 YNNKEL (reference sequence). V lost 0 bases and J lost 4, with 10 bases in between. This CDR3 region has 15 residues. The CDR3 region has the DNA TGTGCCAGCAGCCAAGATCGTGGGGGAAATCAGCCCCAGCATTTT. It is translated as CASSQDRGGNQPQHF.

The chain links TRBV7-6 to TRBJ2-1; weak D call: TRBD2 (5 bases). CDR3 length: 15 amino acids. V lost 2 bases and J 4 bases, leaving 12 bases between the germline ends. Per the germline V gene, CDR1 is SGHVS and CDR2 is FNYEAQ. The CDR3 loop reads CASSLNDGVYNEQFF. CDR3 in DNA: TGTGCCAGCAGCTTAAACGACGGGGTATACAATGAGCAGTTCTTC.

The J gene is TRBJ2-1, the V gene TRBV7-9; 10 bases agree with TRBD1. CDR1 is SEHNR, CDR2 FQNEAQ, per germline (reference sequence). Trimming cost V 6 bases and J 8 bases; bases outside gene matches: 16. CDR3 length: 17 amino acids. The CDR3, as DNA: TGTGCCAGCAGAGACAGGGGGCTTTCGCCTACTACAGATGAGCAGTTCTTC. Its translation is CASRDRGLSPTTDEQFF.

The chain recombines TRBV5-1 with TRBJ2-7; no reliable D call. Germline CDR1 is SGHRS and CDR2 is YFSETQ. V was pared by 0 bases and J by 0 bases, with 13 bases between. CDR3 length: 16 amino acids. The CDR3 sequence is CASSLEGVLSSYEQYF. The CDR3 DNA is TGCGCCAGCAGCTTGGAGGGCGTTCTTTCCTCCTACGAGCAGTACTTC.

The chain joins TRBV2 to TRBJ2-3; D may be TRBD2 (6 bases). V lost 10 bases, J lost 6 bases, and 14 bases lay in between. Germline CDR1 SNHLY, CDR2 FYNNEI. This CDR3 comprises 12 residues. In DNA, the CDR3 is TGTGCCACCCGGGGGAGTCGGGATACGCAGTATTTT. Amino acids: CATRGSRDTQYF.

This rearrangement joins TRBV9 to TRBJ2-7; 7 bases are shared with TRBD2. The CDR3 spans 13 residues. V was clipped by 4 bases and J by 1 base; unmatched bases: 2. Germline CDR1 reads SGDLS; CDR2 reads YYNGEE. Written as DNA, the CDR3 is TGTGCCAGCAGCTGGGAGGGTTCCTACGAGCAGTACTTC. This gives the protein CASSWEGSYEQYF.

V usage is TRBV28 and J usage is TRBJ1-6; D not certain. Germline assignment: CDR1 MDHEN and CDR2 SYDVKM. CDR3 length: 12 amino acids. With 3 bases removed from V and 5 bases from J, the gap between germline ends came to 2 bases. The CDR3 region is CASSLNNSPLHF. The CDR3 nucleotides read TGTGCCAGCAGTTTGAATAATTCACCCCTCCACTTT.

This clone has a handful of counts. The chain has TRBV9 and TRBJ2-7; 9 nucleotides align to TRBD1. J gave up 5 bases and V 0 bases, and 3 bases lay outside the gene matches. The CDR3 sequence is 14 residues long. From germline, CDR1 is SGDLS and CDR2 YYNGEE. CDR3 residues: CASSVGDRVNEQYF. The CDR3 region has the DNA TGTGCCAGCAGCGTAGGGGACAGGGTCAACGAGCAGTACTTC.

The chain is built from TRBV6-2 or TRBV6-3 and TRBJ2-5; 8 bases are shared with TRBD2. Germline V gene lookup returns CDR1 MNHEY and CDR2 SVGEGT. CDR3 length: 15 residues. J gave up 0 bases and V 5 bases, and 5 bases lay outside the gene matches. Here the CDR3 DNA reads TGTGCCAGCAGTACAGCGGGAGTCTACCAAGAGACCCAGTACTTC. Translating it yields CASSTAGVYQETQYF.

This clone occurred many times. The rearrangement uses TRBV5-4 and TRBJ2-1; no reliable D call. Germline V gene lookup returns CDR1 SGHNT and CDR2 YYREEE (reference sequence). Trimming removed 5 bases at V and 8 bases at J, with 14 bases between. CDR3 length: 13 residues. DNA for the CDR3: TGTGCCAGCAGGTGGAGCCTCGTCGATGAGCAGTTCTTC. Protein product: CASRWSLVDEQFF. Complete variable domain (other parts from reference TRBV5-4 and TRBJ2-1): ETGVTQSPTHLIKTRGQQVTLRCSSQSGHNTVSWYQQALGQGPQFIFQYYREEENGRGNFPPRFSGLQFPNYSSELNVNALELDDSALYLCASRWSLVDEQFFGPGTRLTVL.

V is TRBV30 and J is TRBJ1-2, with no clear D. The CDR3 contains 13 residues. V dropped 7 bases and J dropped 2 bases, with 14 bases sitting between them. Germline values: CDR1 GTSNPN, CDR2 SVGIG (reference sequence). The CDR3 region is CASEDDINYGYTF. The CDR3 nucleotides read TGTGCCTCCGAGGACGACATAAACTATGGCTACACCTTC.

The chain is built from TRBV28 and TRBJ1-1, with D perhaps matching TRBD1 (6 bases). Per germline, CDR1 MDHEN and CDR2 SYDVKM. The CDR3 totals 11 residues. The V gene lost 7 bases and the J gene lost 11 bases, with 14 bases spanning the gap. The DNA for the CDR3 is TGTGCCAGCACTACCGGGGGCTGGGCTTTCTTT. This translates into CASTTGGWAFF.

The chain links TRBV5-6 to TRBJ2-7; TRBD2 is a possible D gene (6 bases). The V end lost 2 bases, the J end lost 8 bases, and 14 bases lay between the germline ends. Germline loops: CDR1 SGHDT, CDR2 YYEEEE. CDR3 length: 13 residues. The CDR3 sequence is CASSFGTSSQQYF. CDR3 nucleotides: TGTGCCAGCAGCTTCGGAACTAGCTCGCAGCAGTACTTC. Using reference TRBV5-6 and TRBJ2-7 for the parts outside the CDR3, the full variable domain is DAGVTQSPTHLIKTRGQQVTLRCSPKSGHDTVSWYQQALGQGPQFIFQYYEEEERQRGNFPDRFSGHQFPNYSSELNVNALLLGDSALYLCASSFGTSSQQYFGPGTRLTVT.

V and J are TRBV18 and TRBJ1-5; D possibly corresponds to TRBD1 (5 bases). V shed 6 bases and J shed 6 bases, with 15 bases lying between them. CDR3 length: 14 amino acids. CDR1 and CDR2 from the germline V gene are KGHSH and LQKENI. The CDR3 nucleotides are TGTGCCAGCTCCCTCGGGGGGATCCCTCAGCCCCAGCATTTT. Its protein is CASSLGGIPQPQHF.

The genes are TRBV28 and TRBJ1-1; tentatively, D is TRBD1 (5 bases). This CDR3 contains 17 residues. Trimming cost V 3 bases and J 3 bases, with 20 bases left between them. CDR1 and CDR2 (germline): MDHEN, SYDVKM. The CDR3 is CASSFPSQQEKDTEAFF. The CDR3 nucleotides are TGTGCCAGCAGTTTTCCCAGCCAACAGGAGAAGGACACTGAAGCTTTCTTT.

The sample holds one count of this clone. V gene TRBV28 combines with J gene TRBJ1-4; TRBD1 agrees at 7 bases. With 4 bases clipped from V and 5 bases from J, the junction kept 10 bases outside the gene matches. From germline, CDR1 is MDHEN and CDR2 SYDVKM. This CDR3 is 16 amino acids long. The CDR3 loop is CASSSSNRGANEKLFF. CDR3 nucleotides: TGTGCCAGCAGTTCTTCCAACAGGGGCGCCAATGAAAAACTGTTTTTT.

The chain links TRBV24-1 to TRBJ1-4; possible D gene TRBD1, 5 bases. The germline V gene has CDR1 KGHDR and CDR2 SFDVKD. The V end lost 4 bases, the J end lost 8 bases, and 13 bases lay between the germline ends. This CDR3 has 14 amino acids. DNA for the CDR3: TGTGCCACCAGTGACTCCGGGGCCGGAGAAAAACTGTTTTTT. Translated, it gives CATSDSGAGEKLFF.

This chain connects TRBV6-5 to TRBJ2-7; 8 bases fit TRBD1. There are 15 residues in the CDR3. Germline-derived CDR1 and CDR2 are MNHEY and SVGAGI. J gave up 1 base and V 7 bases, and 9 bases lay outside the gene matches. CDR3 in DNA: TGTGCCAGCATGTCGACAGGGGCCTTTTCCTACGAGCAGTACTTC. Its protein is CASMSTGAFSYEQYF.